This T cell receptor beta chain originates from a study of T cell repertoires in cytomegalovirus infection. V was shortened by 3 bases and J by 0 bases, with 14 bases between the two germline ends. The CDR3 is 16 residues long. In germline, CDR1 is SEHNR, CDR2 FQNEAQ (reference sequence). TCRdb ran MiXCR on the reads and lists one entry per CDR3 protein. Of under 200,000 distinct CDR3 sequences in the sample, more than 9% were seen once. This clonotype came up many times. Sample: PBMCs. The chain links TRBV7-9 to TRBJ1-2; D call uncertain. The sequence was collected from a human donor in good health (CMV status not recorded). Some clones in this sample may be carry-over from other donors' samples. The CDR3 DNA reads TGTGCCAGCAGCTTTCTCCCTGTACTATCTAACTATGGCTACACCTTC. This gives the protein CASSFLPVLSNYGYTF. Full variable domain (remainder filled in from reference TRBV7-9 and TRBJ1-2): DTGVSQNPRHKITKRGQNVTFRCDPISEHNRLYWYRQTLGQGPEFLTYFQNEAQLEKSRLLSDRFSAERPKGSFSTLEIQRTEQGDSAMYLCASSFLPVLSNYGYTFGSGTRLTVV.